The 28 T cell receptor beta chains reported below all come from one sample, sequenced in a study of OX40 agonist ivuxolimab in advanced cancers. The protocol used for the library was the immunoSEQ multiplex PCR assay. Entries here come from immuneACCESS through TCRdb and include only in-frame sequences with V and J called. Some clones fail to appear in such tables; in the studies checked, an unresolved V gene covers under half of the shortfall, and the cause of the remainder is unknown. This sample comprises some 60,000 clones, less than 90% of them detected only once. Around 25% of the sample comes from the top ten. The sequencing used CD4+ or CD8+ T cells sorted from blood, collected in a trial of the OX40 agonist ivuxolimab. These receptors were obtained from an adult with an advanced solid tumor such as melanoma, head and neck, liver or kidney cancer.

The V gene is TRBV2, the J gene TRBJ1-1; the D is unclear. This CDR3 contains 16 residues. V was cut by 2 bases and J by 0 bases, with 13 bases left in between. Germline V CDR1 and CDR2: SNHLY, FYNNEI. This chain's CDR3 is CASSERAEILNTEAFF. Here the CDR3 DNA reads TGTGCCAGCAGTGAAAGGGCCGAAATCCTGAACACTGAAGCTTTCTTT.

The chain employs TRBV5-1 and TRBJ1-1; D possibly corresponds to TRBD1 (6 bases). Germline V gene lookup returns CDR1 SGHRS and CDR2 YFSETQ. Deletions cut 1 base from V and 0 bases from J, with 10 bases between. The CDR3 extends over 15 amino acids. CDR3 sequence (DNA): TGCGCCAGCAGCTTGACAGGGCGATTGAACACTGAAGCTTTCTTT. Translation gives CASSLTGRLNTEAFF.

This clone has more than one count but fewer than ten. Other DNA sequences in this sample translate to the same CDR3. This CDR3 is CASRPSDRVNNSPLHF. The CDR3 DNA is TGTGCCAGCAGACCCTCGGACAGGGTCAATAATTCACCCCTCCACTTT. V gene TRBV6-6 combines with J gene TRBJ1-6; 8 bases line up with TRBD1. J was trimmed by 5 bases and V by 6 bases; bases with no gene match: 9. CDR1 and CDR2 from the germline V gene are MNHNY and SVGAGI (reference sequence). CDR3 length: 16 residues.

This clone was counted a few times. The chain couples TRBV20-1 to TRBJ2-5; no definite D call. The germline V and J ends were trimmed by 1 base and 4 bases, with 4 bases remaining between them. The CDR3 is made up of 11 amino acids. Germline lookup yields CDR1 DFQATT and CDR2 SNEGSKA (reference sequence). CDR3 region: CSARVGETQYF. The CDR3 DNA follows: TGCAGTGCTAGAGTGGGAGAGACCCAGTACTTC.

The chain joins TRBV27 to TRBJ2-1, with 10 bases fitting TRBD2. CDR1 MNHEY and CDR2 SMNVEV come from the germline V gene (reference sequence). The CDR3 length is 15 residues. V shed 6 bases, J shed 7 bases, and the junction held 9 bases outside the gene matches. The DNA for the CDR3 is TGTGCCAGCAGCCGTCCGGGACTAGCGTCTAATGAGCAGTTCTTC. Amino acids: CASSRPGLASNEQFF.

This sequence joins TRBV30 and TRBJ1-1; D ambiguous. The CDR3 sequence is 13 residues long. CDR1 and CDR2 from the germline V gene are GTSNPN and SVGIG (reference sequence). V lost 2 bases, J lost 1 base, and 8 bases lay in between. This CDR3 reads CAWSRRQNTEAFF. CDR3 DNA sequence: TGTGCCTGGAGTCGACGGCAGAACACTGAAGCTTTCTTT.

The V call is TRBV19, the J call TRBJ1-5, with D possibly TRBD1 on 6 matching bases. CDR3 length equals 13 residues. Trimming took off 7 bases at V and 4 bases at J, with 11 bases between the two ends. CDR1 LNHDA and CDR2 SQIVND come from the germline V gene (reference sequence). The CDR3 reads CASNLRGNQPQHF. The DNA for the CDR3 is TGTGCCAGTAATTTAAGGGGGAATCAGCCCCAGCATTTT. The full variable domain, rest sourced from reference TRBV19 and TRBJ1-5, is DGGITQSPKYLFRKEGQNVTLSCEQNLNHDAMYWYRQDPGQGLRLIYYSQIVNDFQKGDIAEGYSVSREKKESFPLTVTSAQKNPTAFYLCASNLRGNQPQHFGDGTRLSIL.

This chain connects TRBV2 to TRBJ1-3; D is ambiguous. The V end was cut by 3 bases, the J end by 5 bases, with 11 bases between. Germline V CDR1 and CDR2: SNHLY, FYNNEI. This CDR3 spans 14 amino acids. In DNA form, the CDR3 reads TGTGCCAGCAGTGAGCGGGCAGGACGAAACACCATATATTTT. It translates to CASSERAGRNTIYF.

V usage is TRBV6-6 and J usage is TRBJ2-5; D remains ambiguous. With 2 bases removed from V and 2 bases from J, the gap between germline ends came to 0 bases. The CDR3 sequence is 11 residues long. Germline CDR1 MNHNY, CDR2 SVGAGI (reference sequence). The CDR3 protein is CASSYQETQYF. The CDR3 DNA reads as TGTGCCAGCAGTTACCAAGAGACCCAGTACTTC.

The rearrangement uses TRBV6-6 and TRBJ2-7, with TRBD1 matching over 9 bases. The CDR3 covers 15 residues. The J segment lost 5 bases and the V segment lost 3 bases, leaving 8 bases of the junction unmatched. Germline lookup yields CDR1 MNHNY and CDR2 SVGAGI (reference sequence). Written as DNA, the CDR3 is TGTGCCAGCAGTTATCAGGGGACAGGGTTCAACGAGCAGTACTTC. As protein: CASSYQGTGFNEQYF.

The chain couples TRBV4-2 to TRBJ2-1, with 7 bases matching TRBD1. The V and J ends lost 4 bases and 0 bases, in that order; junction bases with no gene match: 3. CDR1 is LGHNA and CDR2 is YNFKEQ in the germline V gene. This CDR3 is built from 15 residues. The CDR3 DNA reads TGTGCCAGCAGCCCGACAGGGAGCTCCTACAATGAGCAGTTCTTC. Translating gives CASSPTGSSYNEQFF.

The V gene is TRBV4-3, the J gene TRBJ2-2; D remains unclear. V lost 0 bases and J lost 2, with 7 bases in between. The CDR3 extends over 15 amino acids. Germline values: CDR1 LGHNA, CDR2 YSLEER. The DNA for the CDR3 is TGCGCCAGCAGCCAAGATAACGCAAACACCGGGGAGCTGTTTTTT. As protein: CASSQDNANTGELFF.

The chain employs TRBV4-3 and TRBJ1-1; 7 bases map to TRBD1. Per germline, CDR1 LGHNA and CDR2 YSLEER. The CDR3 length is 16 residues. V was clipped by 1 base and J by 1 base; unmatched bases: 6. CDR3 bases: TGCGCCAGCAGCCAAGGAGCACAGGGGAGGAACACTGAAGCTTTCTTT. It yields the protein CASSQGAQGRNTEAFF.

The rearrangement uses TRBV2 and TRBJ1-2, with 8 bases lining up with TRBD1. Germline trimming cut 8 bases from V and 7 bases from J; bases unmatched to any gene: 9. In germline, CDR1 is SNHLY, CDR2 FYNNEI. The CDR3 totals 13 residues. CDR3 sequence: CASAGRGLLGYTF. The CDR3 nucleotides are TGTGCCAGCGCAGGCAGGGGGCTTCTTGGCTACACCTTC.

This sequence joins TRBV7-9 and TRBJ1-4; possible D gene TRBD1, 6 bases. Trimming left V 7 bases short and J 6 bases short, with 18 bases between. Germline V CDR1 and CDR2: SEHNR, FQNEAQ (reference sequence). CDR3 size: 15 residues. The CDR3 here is CASTPGGADDEKLFF. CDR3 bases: TGTGCCAGCACCCCTGGGGGGGCGGACGATGAAAAACTGTTTTTT.

CDR3 bases: TGTGCCAGCAGGGCTACTAGCACAGATACGCAGTATTTT. As protein: CASRATSTDTQYF. This chain links TRBV27 with TRBJ2-3; no firm D call. The CDR3 spans 13 residues. Trimming took 6 bases from V and 0 from J, leaving 7 bases between them. Germline V gene sequence: CDR1 MNHEY, CDR2 SMNVEV (reference sequence).

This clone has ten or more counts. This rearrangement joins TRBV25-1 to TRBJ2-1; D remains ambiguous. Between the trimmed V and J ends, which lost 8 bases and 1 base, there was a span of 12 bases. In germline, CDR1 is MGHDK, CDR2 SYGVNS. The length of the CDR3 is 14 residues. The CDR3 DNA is TGTGCCAGCCCCCCCGGAGTATCCTACAATGAGCAGTTCTTC. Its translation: CASPPGVSYNEQFF.

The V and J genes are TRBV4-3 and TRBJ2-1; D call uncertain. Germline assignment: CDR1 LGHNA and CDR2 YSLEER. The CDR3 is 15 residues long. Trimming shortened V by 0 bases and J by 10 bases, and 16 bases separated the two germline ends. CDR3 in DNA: TGCGCCAGCAGCCAAGATCTTGGACGTCGTAAAGAGCAGTTCTTC. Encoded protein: CASSQDLGRRKEQFF.

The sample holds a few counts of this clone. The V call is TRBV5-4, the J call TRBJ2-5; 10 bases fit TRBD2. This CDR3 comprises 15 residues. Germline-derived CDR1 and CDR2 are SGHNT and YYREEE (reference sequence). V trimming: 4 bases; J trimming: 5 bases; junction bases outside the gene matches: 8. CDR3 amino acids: CASSPSGRGRETQYF. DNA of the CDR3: TGTGCCAGCAGCCCCAGCGGGAGGGGTCGGGAGACCCAGTACTTC.

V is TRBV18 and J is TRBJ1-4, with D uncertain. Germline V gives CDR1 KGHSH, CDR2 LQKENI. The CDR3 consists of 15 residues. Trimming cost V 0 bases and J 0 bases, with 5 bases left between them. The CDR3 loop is CASSPPETTNEKLFF. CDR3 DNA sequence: TGTGCCAGCTCACCACCTGAGACAACTAATGAAAAACTGTTTTTT. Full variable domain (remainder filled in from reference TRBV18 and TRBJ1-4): NAGVMQNPRHLVRRRGQEARLRCSPMKGHSHVYWYRQLPEEGLKFMVYLQKENIIDESGMPKERFSAEFPKEGPSILRIQQVVRGDSAAYFCASSPPETTNEKLFFGSGTQLSVL.

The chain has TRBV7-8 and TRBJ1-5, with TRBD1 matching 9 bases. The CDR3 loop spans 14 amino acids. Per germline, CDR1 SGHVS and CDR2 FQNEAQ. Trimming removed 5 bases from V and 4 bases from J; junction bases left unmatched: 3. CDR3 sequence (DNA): TGTGCCAGCAGCCCCGGGACAGGGAATCAGCCCCAGCATTTT. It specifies CASSPGTGNQPQHF.

CDR3 bases: TGCGCCAGCAGCTTTGTAGGGGGCTATAACAATGAGCAGTTCTTC. As protein: CASSFVGGYNNEQFF. The chain has TRBV5-1 and TRBJ2-1; 7 bases match TRBD1. CDR1 SGHRS and CDR2 YFSETQ come from the germline V gene. The CDR3 length is 15 residues. V lost 2 bases, J lost 5 bases, and 7 bases stayed unmatched.

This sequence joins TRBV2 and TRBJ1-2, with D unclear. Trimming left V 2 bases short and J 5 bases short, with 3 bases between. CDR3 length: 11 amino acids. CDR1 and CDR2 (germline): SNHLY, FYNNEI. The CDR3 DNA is TGTGCCAGCAGTGAACAGTATGGCTACACCTTC. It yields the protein CASSEQYGYTF.

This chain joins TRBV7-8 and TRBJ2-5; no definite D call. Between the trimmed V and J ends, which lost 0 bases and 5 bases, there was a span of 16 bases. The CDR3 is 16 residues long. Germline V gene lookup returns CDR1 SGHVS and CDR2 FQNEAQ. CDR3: CASSLAGSTTRETQYF. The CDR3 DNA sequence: TGTGCCAGCAGCTTAGCGGGATCCACGACCAGGGAGACCCAGTACTTC.

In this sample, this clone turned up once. The CDR3 DNA reads as TGCGCCAGCCGAGGGGCGGGAGTTAACAATGAGCAGTTCTTC. Translating gives CASRGAGVNNEQFF. The chain has TRBV5-1 and TRBJ2-1; 7 bases match TRBD2. The germline CDR1 and CDR2 sequences are SGHRS and YFSETQ. The CDR3 extends over 14 amino acids. The V and J ends lost 7 bases and 5 bases, in that order; junction bases with no gene match: 9.

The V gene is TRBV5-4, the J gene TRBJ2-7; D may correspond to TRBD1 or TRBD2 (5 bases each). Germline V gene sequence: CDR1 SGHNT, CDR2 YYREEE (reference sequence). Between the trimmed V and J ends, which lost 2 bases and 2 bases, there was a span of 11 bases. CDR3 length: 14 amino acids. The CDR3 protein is CASSLGDVAYEQYF. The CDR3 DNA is TGTGCCAGCAGCTTAGGGGACGTCGCCTACGAGCAGTACTTC.

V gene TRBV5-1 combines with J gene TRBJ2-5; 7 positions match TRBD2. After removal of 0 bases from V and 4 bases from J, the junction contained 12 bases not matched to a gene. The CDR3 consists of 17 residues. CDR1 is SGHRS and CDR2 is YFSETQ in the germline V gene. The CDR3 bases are TGCGCCAGCAGCTTGGGGATAGCGGGTTCTGCCGGAGAGACCCAGTACTTC. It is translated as CASSLGIAGSAGETQYF. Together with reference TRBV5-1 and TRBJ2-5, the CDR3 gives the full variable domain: KAGVTQTPRYLIKTRGQQVTLSCSPISGHRSVSWYQQTPGQGLQFLFEYFSETQRNKGNFPGRFSGRQFSNSRSEMNVSTLELGDSALYLCASSLGIAGSAGETQYFGPGTRLLVL.

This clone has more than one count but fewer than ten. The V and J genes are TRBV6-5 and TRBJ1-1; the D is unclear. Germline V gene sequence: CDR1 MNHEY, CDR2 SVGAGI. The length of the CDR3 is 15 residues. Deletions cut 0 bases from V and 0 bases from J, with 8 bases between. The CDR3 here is CASSYSTAMNTEAFF. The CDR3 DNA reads TGTGCCAGCAGTTACTCGACTGCCATGAACACTGAAGCTTTCTTT.